This TCR beta chain was captured in a study of tumor-infiltrating lymphocytes in oesophageal squamous cell carcinoma (dated by TCRdb to the mid-2010s). Via the germline V gene, CDR1 is SGHTA and CDR2 FQGTGA. From the cysteine through the phenylalanine, the CDR3 covers 13 amino acids. Of the read, only the CDR3 DNA is kept; its 39 bases are in frame from base 1. Libraries came from PCR. Sequenced on an Illumina HiSeq 2000. The raw public data were reprocessed by TCRdb itself: fastp quality trimming at Q25, MiXCR clonotype calling, in-frame beta chains only. Each record represents a unique CDR3 protein, reported with the most common genes and DNA among its rows. Counted in this sample were 15,000 to 20,000 distinct CDR3 sequences; 42% of them appeared once. Of the sample, 18% falls within the top ten clones. Details on this clonotype: There is no known antigen for this receptor. No clone much larger than this one lies a single base away; base qualities are absent.

In this chain, TRBV7-3 is recombined with TRBJ2-7; no D segment can be confidently identified. The J call may be wrong; the DNA end is better matched by TRBJ2-1. Material for sequencing was normal esophageal tissue next to the tumor. This sequence originates from a female donor with esophageal squamous cell carcinoma. The CDR3 loop reads CASSLLRYNEQFF. Here is the DNA: TGTGCCAGCAGCTTATTAAGATACAATGAGCAGTTCTTC.